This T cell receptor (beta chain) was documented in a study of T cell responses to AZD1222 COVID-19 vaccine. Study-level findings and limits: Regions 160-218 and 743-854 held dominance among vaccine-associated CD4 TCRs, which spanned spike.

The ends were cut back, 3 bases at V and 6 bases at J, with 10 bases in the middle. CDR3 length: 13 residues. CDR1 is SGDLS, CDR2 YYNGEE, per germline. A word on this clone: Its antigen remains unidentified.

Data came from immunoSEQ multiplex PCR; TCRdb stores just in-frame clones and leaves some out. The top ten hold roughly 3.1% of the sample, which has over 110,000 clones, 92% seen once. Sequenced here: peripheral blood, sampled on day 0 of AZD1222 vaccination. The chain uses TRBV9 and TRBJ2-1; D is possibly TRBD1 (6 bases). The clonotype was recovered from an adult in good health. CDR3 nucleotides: TGTGCCAGCAGCGGGGACATATTCAATGAGCAGTTCTTC. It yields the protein CASSGDIFNEQFF. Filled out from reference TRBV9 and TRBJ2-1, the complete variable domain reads DSGVTQTPKHLITATGQRVTLRCSPRSGDLSVYWYQQSLDQGLQFLIQYYNGEERAKGNILERFSAQQFPDLHSELNLSSLELGDSALYFCASSGDIFNEQFFGPGTRLTVL.